This TCR beta chain was recovered during a study of identical twins. Study-level findings and limits: There is a chance that invariant MAIT and iNKT cells partially muddied zero-insertion analyses.

Notes on this clonotype: Its antigen is not identified.

Trimming cost V 0 bases and J 2 bases; bases outside gene matches: 2. The CDR3 sequence is 16 residues long. The germline V gene encodes CDR1 SGHRS and CDR2 YFSETQ. A universal primer site was added by template switching, and unique molecular identifiers were carried by the cDNA. TCRdb redid the calling of the 5' RACE reads with MiXCR, one entry per CDR3 protein. Of approximately 500,000 distinct CDR3 sequences in the sample, about 15% were seen once. These data also featured in a second study, about yellow fever vaccine responses in identical twins.

Sequenced: CD4+ T cells sorted from blood. The TCR sequence derives from a woman aged 18 to 35 in good health. The chain employs TRBV5-1 and TRBJ2-3, with 11 bases identical to TRBD2. The CDR3 sequence is CASSLATSGATDTQYF. CDR3 coding DNA: TGCGCCAGCAGCTTGGCGACTAGCGGGGCCACAGATACGCAGTATTTT.